This T cell receptor (beta chain) was observed in a study of molecular identifiers for immune sequencing clone quantification (dated by TCRdb to between 2018 and 2020). Background on the whole study: For a replicate experiment, the RNA from either 20,000 or 100,000 naive CD8 T cells was divided into five aliquots, and four of those aliquots went on to sequencing. This methods study used CD8 T cells to benchmark TCR RNA copy counting and molecular-identifier clustering-based TCR repertoire sequencing (MIDCIRS). What the study reported, not specific to this receptor: Even against a background of about a million naive CD8 T cells, spiked-in Jurkat TCR RNA amounting to a single cell's worth was reported to be detectable. Modeling estimated around 3.2 recovered TCR RNA copies per cell, compared with about 10 by digital PCR, which implies roughly 29% capture efficiency. When barcode sub-clustering was not used, chimeric consensus sequences inflated TCR diversity, with chimeras reaching as high as 47%. Highly expanded clone sizes could be underestimated if identical TCR molecules share a barcode. In CMV-specific effector cells, clones with more than 20 RNA copies accounted for over 97% of molecules, whereas in naive cells such clones accounted for under 1%. Naive libraries contained spiked-in Jurkat TCR RNA (10 copies' worth), which is not part of the donor repertoire.

The library was made by PCR. TCRdb shows the sequencer as NextSeq 500. Bulk TCR libraries were generated as previously described, with the TCR primers listed in Table S5 used. Total RNA was purified with the Qiagen AllPrep DNA/RNA kit. Before analysis, reads from multiple sequencing runs of the same library were pooled. Regarding the original processing steps: Reads were retained only if their TCR constant sequence matched exactly, and those retained reads were trimmed to 150 nt and grouped according to their 12-nt molecular barcodes. Within each barcode group, reads were sub-clustered at a 15% Levenshtein threshold, and quality-weighted consensus sequences were built per RNA molecule. Non-functional sequences were filtered out, along with any lower-count sequence sitting one edit away from another sequence. On the basis of fitting two negative binomial distributions, barcode sub-clusters with fewer than 20% of the maximum read count were discarded. In TCRdb, the public reads were trimmed at Q25 with fastp and aligned with MiXCR, with productive beta chains retained. Rows merge per CDR3 protein into single entries with the most common DNA and genes. It is TCRdb's table, rather than the study itself, that gives the V and J calls and clone size. This sample lists some 100,000 distinct CDR3 sequences; roughly 34% were detected once. The ten biggest clones cover around 3.8% of the sample.

Libraries of naive CD8 T cells were generated from roughly 20,000 to 1,000,000 sorted cells, with 10%, 30% or 50% of the purified RNA used. On a BD FACSAria II, naive CD8 T cells were FACS-sorted as CD8+CD4-CCR7+CD45RA+ and collected into RLT Plus buffer. Around 11 TCR copies' worth of Jurkat RNA were spiked into about 20,000-1,100,000 naive CD8 T cell samples to test detection sensitivity. Enrichment of CD8 T cells was done with RosetteSep CD8+ T Cell Enrichment Cocktail plus Ficoll-Paque, and ACK red cell lysis came afterward. The CDR3 starts with the cysteine, ends with the phenylalanine, and has 14 residues. Here the CDR3 DNA is all that survives: 42 bases in frame from base 1. In its sample, this clonotype was seen once. Its antigen is unknown. No clone much larger than this one lies a single base away; base qualities are absent. One read offers little support.

The sample comprised naive CD8+ T cells from blood, with Jurkat cell RNA spiked in. This sample's cell subset or site label indicates: FACS-sorted CD8+CD4-CCR7+CD45RA+ naive T cells. Recombination joined TRBV3-2 with TRBJ2-6; the table gives TRBD2 as D, unverified against the DNA. TRBV3-2 is termed a pseudogene. The source of this sequence is a human donor in good health. Some libraries in this study had Jurkat cell RNA spiked in. DNA sequence: TGTGCCAGCAGCCAGACTAGCGGGGCCAACGTCCTGACTTTC. This sequence encodes CASSQTSGANVLTF.